The 28 T cell receptor beta chains below were found in one sample sequenced in a study of metastatic and nonmetastatic thyroid tumors. Before thyroid surgery, none of the patients had received any treatment. TCRdb re-called the PCR reads via MiXCR. This table has tens of thousands of clones, roughly 29% appearing once. The sequenced sample was blood. Every receptor here comes from a female donor with papillary thyroid cancer or a benign thyroid nodule (not recorded which). Some clones in this sample may be carry-over from other donors' samples.

This clone has only a few counts. The V call is TRBV28, the J call TRBJ2-7; a weak D match, TRBD2 (5 bases). Trimming stripped 9 bases from V and 7 bases from J, with 19 bases between. The CDR3 is made up of 13 amino acids. Germline V CDR1 and CDR2: MDHEN, SYDVKM. CDR3 residues: CARTRPAPGEQYF. CDR3 bases: TGTGCCAGAACTCGGCCCGCCCCGGGGGAGCAGTACTTC.

V gene TRBV11-2 combines with J gene TRBJ2-7, with 11 bases that match TRBD1. The CDR3 is 15 residues long. V lost 6 bases and J lost 5; bases outside the gene matches: 9. Per the germline V gene, CDR1 is SGHAT and CDR2 is FQNNGV. This CDR3 reads CASRKWDRGGDEQYF. The CDR3 DNA follows: TGTGCCAGCAGAAAGTGGGACAGGGGGGGCGACGAGCAGTACTTC. The full variable domain, completed using reference TRBV11-2 and TRBJ2-7, is EAGVAQSPRYKIIEKRQSVAFWCNPISGHATLYWYQQILGQGPKLLIQFQNNGVVDDSQLPKDRFSAERLKGVDSTLKIQPAKLEDSAVYLCASRKWDRGGDEQYFGPGTRLTVT.

The chain is built from TRBV12-3 or TRBV12-4 and TRBJ2-6; D is undetermined. V was cut by 6 bases and J by 4 bases, with 7 bases left in between. The CDR3 runs 13 residues. The CDR3 DNA is TGTGCCAGCAGATCCCTCGGGGCCAACGTCCTGACTTTC. It encodes CASRSLGANVLTF.

The CDR3 reads CASTLAHDYEQYF. Written as DNA, the CDR3 is TGTGCCAGCACCCTCGCTCACGACTACGAGCAGTACTTC. This chain joins TRBV12-3 or TRBV12-4 and TRBJ2-7; no definite D call. The V end was cut by 7 bases, the J end by 3 bases, with 13 bases between. The CDR3 extends over 13 amino acids.

This clone has just a few counts. The CDR3 DNA is TGTGCCAGCAGTTCCGTATTAGTTGGCTACACCTTC. This gives the protein CASSSVLVGYTF. V gene TRBV28 combines with J gene TRBJ1-2; no clear D gene. This CDR3 is 12 amino acids long. The V end lost 4 bases, the J end lost 7 bases, and 10 bases lay between the germline ends. From germline, CDR1 is MDHEN and CDR2 SYDVKM.

A few counts support this clone. The rearrangement joins TRBV6-1 to TRBJ1-1, with a weak D call TRBD1 (6 bases). V lost 0 bases, J lost 7 bases, and 15 bases lay in between. CDR3 length: 15 amino acids. CDR1 and CDR2 (germline): MNHNS, SASEGT. CDR3 nucleotide sequence: TGTGCCAGCAGTGAAGCGACAGGACTAATACATGAAGCTTTCTTT. It codes for CASSEATGLIHEAFF.

The chain employs TRBV12-3 or TRBV12-4 and TRBJ2-5, with TRBD2 as a possible D gene (6 bases). Trimming removed 6 bases from V and 2 bases from J, with 13 bases in between. This CDR3 spans 14 amino acids. The CDR3 is CASSRRGSQETQYF. CDR3 in DNA: TGTGCCAGCAGCCGGCGGGGCAGTCAAGAGACCCAGTACTTC.

This clone came up many times. The chain employs TRBV4-1 and TRBJ2-1, with 8 bases aligning to TRBD2. The V segment lost 1 base and the J segment 8 bases; nucleotides outside the gene matches: 10. CDR1 and CDR2 from the germline V gene are MGHRA and YSYEKL. This CDR3 contains 16 residues. The CDR3 DNA reads TGCGCCAGCAGCCAAGTGAGGGTAGCGGGACTCCATGAGCAGTTCTTC. This translates into CASSQVRVAGLHEQFF.

The rearrangement uses TRBV12-3 or TRBV12-4 and TRBJ2-7; maybe TRBD1 (6 bases). The CDR3 is 12 residues long. V lost 10 bases and J lost 2, with 12 bases in between. Written as DNA, the CDR3 is TGTGCCACCACAGGGTCCCCCTACGAGCAGTACTTC. Translating gives CATTGSPYEQYF.

This clone was counted a few times. The chain couples TRBV20-1 to TRBJ2-7; 12 nucleotides match TRBD2. There are 15 residues in the CDR3. After removal of 6 bases from V and 4 bases from J, the junction contained 10 bases not matched to a gene. In germline, CDR1 is DFQATT, CDR2 SNEGSKA (reference sequence). The CDR3 sequence: CSARPPGLAGYEQYF. Written as DNA, the CDR3 is TGCAGTGCCAGACCTCCGGGACTAGCGGGTTACGAGCAGTACTTC.

This clone came up once. The rearrangement joins TRBV5-6 to TRBJ2-1; tentatively, D is TRBD1 or TRBD2 (6 bases each). This CDR3 spans 16 amino acids. The germline V gene encodes CDR1 SGHDT and CDR2 YYEEEE. V gave up 0 bases and J gave up 4 bases, with 14 bases separating them. CDR3 in DNA: TGTGCCAGCAGCTTGGCGTTAGAGGGGGGTTACAATGAGCAGTTCTTC. Protein product: CASSLALEGGYNEQFF.

The chain uses TRBV30 and TRBJ1-3, with 7 bases fitting TRBD1. Trimming removed 3 bases from V and 4 bases from J; junction bases left unmatched: 3. The CDR3 is 13 residues long. The germline V gene encodes CDR1 GTSNPN and CDR2 SVGIG (reference sequence). The CDR3 protein is CAWRATGGNTIYF. For the CDR3, the DNA is TGTGCCTGGAGAGCGACAGGGGGAAACACCATATATTTT.

The rearrangement links TRBV18 to TRBJ2-1, with 8 bases fitting TRBD1. V lost 0 bases and J lost 8; bases outside the gene matches: 6. Germline V gene sequence: CDR1 KGHSH, CDR2 LQKENI. The CDR3 is made up of 15 amino acids. This CDR3 reads CASSPPPRTGYEQFF. CDR3 DNA sequence: TGTGCCAGCTCACCACCGCCTCGGACAGGGTATGAGCAGTTCTTC.

The table lists this clone with a count of one. The rearrangement links TRBV11-1 to TRBJ1-2; D may be TRBD1 (6 bases). V was cut by 2 bases and J by 7 bases, with 14 bases left in between. CDR3 length: 14 amino acids. Germline V gives CDR1 SGHAT, CDR2 FQDESV (reference sequence). In DNA form, the CDR3 reads TGTGCCAGCAGCTTAACAGGGATAACTGCTGGCTACACCTTC. Its protein product is CASSLTGITAGYTF.

The rearrangement uses TRBV30 and TRBJ2-7; TRBD1 might be the D (6 bases). Germline V gene lookup returns CDR1 GTSNPN and CDR2 SVGIG (reference sequence). The CDR3 loop spans 14 amino acids. V dropped 4 bases and J dropped 5 bases, with 18 bases sitting between them. CDR3 DNA: TGTGCCTGGACACTCTACCCAGGGGTAGACGAGCAGTACTTC. Translation gives CAWTLYPGVDEQYF.

The chain is built from TRBV11-2 and TRBJ2-1; the D gene is possibly TRBD2 (5 bases). CDR1 and CDR2 (germline): SGHAT, FQNNGV. V was pared by 4 bases and J by 7 bases, with 20 bases between. The CDR3 consists of 16 residues. The CDR3 DNA reads as TGTGCCAGCAGCTCTTCTAGCATCGGGTCTGGAAATGAGCAGTTCTTC. Translated, it gives CASSSSSIGSGNEQFF.

This clone has only a few counts. This chain joins TRBV19 and TRBJ2-1; D might be TRBD1 or TRBD2, each matching 7 bases. This CDR3 is built from 15 residues. Trimming cost V 0 bases and J 9 bases, with 15 bases left between them. In germline, CDR1 is LNHDA, CDR2 SQIVND (reference sequence). The CDR3 spells CASSIELAQGGEQFF. The CDR3, as DNA: TGTGCCAGTAGTATAGAACTAGCGCAGGGGGGTGAGCAGTTCTTC.

The gene calls are TRBV5-1 and TRBJ2-3, with a tentative D call TRBD2 (6 bases). V lost 2 bases to trimming and J lost 6 bases, with 10 bases between them. The length of the CDR3 is 13 residues. In germline, CDR1 is SGHRS, CDR2 YFSETQ. Here the CDR3 reads CASSLGGADTQYF. The CDR3 DNA reads as TGCGCCAGCAGCTTAGGAGGGGCGGATACGCAGTATTTT.

Only a few counts were recorded for this clone. In nucleotides, the CDR3 is TGTGCCACCAGTGATCGACAGGGGAGCTCCTACAATGAGCAGTTCTTC. Protein product: CATSDRQGSSYNEQFF. This chain links TRBV24-1 with TRBJ2-1, with 8 bases lining up with TRBD1. The V gene end was trimmed by 3 bases and the J gene end by 0 bases; junction bases not matched to a gene: 3. The germline CDR1 and CDR2 sequences are KGHDR and SFDVKD. The CDR3 covers 16 residues.

This clone showed up just a few times. The rearrangement links TRBV30 to TRBJ1-5; 7 positions match TRBD1. Losses at the gene ends were 2 bases for V and 7 bases for J; bases not matched to a gene: 5. Germline V gives CDR1 GTSNPN, CDR2 SVGIG (reference sequence). The CDR3 runs to 13 residues. The CDR3 DNA is TGTGCCTGGAGTCCACAGGGGTACCAGCCCCAGCATTTT. Protein product: CAWSPQGYQPQHF.

This clone was observed a few times. This clone may be a read error of a much larger clone one base away. The genes are TRBV27 and TRBJ2-1, with 11 bases aligning to TRBD2. The germline CDR1 and CDR2 sequences are MNHEY and SMNVEV (reference sequence). The CDR3 is 16 residues long. The CDR3 DNA reads as TGTGCCAGCAAGACGTCCGGGACTAGCGGATACAATGAGCTGTTCTTC. Translated: CASKTSGTSGYNELFF.

The chain uses TRBV28 and TRBJ1-2; D is uncertain. Trimming took 3 bases from V and 5 from J, leaving 7 bases between them. Looked up from germline, CDR1 is MDHEN and CDR2 is SYDVKM. CDR3 length: 12 amino acids. In nucleotides, the CDR3 is TGTGCCAGCAGTTTTGCCCAATATGGCTACACCTTC. Translated: CASSFAQYGYTF.

This clone was observed a handful of times. V gene TRBV11-2 combines with J gene TRBJ1-1; no firm D call. The germline gives CDR1 SGHAT, CDR2 FQNNGV. There are 12 residues in the CDR3. V lost 3 bases and J lost 3, with 5 bases in between. As DNA, the CDR3 is TGTGCCAGCAGCTTGGAGTACACTGAAGCTTTCTTT. Translation gives CASSLEYTEAFF.

This clone was seen repeatedly, ten times or more. The chain uses TRBV29-1 and TRBJ2-2, with 8 nucleotides matching TRBD2. This CDR3 spans 12 amino acids. Germline V gene sequence: CDR1 SQVTM, CDR2 ANQGSEA. Germline trimming cut 7 bases from V and 7 bases from J; bases unmatched to any gene: 5. Here the CDR3 reads CSGGLGVGELFF. In DNA, the CDR3 is TGCAGCGGGGGACTAGGCGTCGGGGAGCTGTTTTTT.

This chain joins TRBV6-1 and TRBJ1-6; D possibly corresponds to TRBD1 (5 bases). V was shortened by 5 bases and J by 7 bases, with 12 bases between the two germline ends. This CDR3 spans 14 amino acids. Germline-derived CDR1 and CDR2 are MNHNS and SASEGT. CDR3 in amino acids: CASSSGTENSPLHF. The CDR3 DNA sequence: TGTGCCAGCAGTTCCGGGACGGAAAATTCACCCCTCCACTTT.

V is TRBV5-1 and J is TRBJ2-7, with TRBD2 identical over 9 bases. This CDR3 region has 15 residues. V dropped 0 bases and J dropped 6; count of bases not matched to a gene: 7. Germline-derived CDR1 and CDR2 are SGHRS and YFSETQ. The CDR3 here is CASSLELAGVSEQYF. The CDR3 nucleotides are TGCGCCAGCAGCTTGGAATTAGCGGGAGTCTCCGAGCAGTACTTC. Filled out from reference TRBV5-1 and TRBJ2-7, the complete variable domain reads KAGVTQTPRYLIKTRGQQVTLSCSPISGHRSVSWYQQTPGQGLQFLFEYFSETQRNKGNFPGRFSGRQFSNSRSEMNVSTLELGDSALYLCASSLELAGVSEQYFGPGTRLTVT.

This clone appeared a few times. This chain uses TRBV28 with TRBJ1-2; maybe TRBD1 (6 bases). The V gene lost 6 bases and the J gene lost 3 bases, with 11 bases spanning the gap. Germline lookup yields CDR1 MDHEN and CDR2 SYDVKM. This CDR3 has 13 amino acids. CDR3 bases: TGTGCCAGCAGACGGACAGCTTACTATGGCTACACCTTC. This gives the protein CASRRTAYYGYTF.

This clone was counted only a few times. The rearrangement links TRBV18 to TRBJ2-1; D might be TRBD2 (5 bases). The V gene lost 5 bases and the J gene lost 5 bases, with 13 bases spanning the gap. The CDR3 extends over 14 amino acids. CDR1 and CDR2 (germline): KGHSH, LQKENI. Here the CDR3 reads CASSSLPGNNEQFF. CDR3 nucleotide sequence: TGTGCCAGCTCATCGCTTCCGGGAAACAATGAGCAGTTCTTC.